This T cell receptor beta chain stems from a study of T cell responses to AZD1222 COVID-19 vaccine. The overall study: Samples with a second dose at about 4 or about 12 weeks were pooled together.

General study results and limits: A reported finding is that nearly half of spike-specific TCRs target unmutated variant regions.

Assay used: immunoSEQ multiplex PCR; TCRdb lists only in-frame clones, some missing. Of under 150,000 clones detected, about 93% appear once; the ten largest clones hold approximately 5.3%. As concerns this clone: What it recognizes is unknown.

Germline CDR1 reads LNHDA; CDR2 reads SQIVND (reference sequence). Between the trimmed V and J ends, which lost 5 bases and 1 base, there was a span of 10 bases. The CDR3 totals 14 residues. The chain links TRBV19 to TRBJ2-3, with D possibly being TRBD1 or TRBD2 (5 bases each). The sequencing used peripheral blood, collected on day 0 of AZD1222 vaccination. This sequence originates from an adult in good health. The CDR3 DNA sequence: TGTGCCAGTAGTGGGACGGAAGGCACAGATACGCAGTATTTT. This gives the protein CASSGTEGTDTQYF.